These 29 T cell receptor beta chains share one sample of origin, sequenced in a study of early T cells in non-severe SARS-CoV-2 infection. TCRdb reanalysed the 5' RACE reads using MiXCR and keeps one entry per CDR3 protein. The sample contains about 90,000 distinct CDR3 sequences, about an eighth of which appear only once. The source material was whole blood, sampled at baseline. Receptors were obtained from an adult who was a healthcare worker with PCR-confirmed SARS-CoV-2 infection or an uninfected control (not recorded which).

This clonotype showed up just a few times. The gene calls are TRBV5-1 and TRBJ1-5, with 8 positions matching TRBD1. CDR1 is SGHRS, CDR2 YFSETQ, per germline. The V and J ends lost 3 bases and 5 bases, in that order; junction bases with no gene match: 4. The CDR3 length is 14 residues. CDR3 nucleotide sequence: TGCGCCAGCAGCTCACCGGGACAGGATCAGCCCCAGCATTTT. The encoded protein is CASSSPGQDQPQHF.

Concerning this clonotype itself: Relative to the germline gene, one junction end is altered; a read error may explain this. The chain recombines TRBV10-3 with TRBJ1-1; D ambiguous. The CDR3 consists of 13 residues. Germline loops: CDR1 ENHRY, CDR2 SYGVKD. CDR3 DNA sequence: TGTGTCATCACTGGGCTTACGAACACTGAAGCTTTCTTT. Residues: CVITGLTNTEAFF.

This chain links TRBV9 with TRBJ1-6, with 9 bases identical to TRBD1. J gave up 8 bases and V 4 bases, and 7 bases lay outside the gene matches. Germline assignment: CDR1 SGDLS and CDR2 YYNGEE. The CDR3 contains 15 residues. CDR3 sequence (DNA): TGTGCCAGCAGCCCCTGGGACAGGGTGGATTCACCCCTCCACTTT. This translates into CASSPWDRVDSPLHF.

The chain joins TRBV7-6 to TRBJ2-2; weak D call: TRBD1 (6 bases). With 4 bases removed from V and 1 base from J, the gap between germline ends came to 7 bases. Germline V gene data show CDR1 as SGHVS and CDR2 as FNYEAQ. The CDR3 totals 14 residues. CDR3 DNA sequence: TGTGCCAGCAGCTGGGGACAGAACACCGGGGAGCTGTTTTTT. This translates into CASSWGQNTGELFF.

The sample holds a few counts of this clonotype. The genes are TRBV27 and TRBJ2-7; 9 nucleotides line up with TRBD1. V lost 5 bases to trimming and J lost 5 bases; unmatched junction nucleotides: 13. The CDR3 is 16 amino acids. Per the germline V gene, CDR1 is MNHEY and CDR2 is SMNVEV (reference sequence). The CDR3 loop is CASSPIQPGTGNEQYF. CDR3 DNA sequence: TGTGCCAGCAGTCCCATCCAACCGGGGACAGGGAACGAGCAGTACTTC.

This clonotype was seen a handful of times. The genes are TRBV3-1 and TRBJ2-3, with D possibly being TRBD2 (6 bases). CDR1 and CDR2 from the germline V gene are LGHDT and YNNKEL (reference sequence). The CDR3 covers 15 residues. Trimming stripped 4 bases from V and 4 bases from J, with 15 bases between. The chain's CDR3 is CASSLRGGMADTQYF. CDR3 nucleotide sequence: TGTGCCAGCAGCCTGCGGGGCGGGATGGCAGATACGCAGTATTTT.

This clonotype was recorded many times. The rearrangement uses TRBV7-9 and TRBJ1-1; D is uncertain. CDR1 is SEHNR, CDR2 FQNEAQ, per germline (reference sequence). This CDR3 spans 11 amino acids. Deletions cut 3 bases from V and 5 bases from J, with 4 bases between. Written as DNA, the CDR3 is TGTGCCAGCAGCTTCGTGACTGAAGCTTTCTTT. This encodes CASSFVTEAFF. Full variable domain (remainder filled in from reference TRBV7-9 and TRBJ1-1): DTGVSQNPRHKITKRGQNVTFRCDPISEHNRLYWYRQTLGQGPEFLTYFQNEAQLEKSRLLSDRFSAERPKGSFSTLEIQRTEQGDSAMYLCASSFVTEAFFGQGTRLTVV.

This clonotype was seen only a few times. This chain joins TRBV7-2 and TRBJ1-1, with unresolved D. V lost 2 bases and J lost 1, with 17 bases in between. Looked up from germline, CDR1 is SGHTA and CDR2 is FQGNSA. The CDR3 runs 17 residues. CDR3 DNA sequence: TGTGCCAGCAGCTTATTATCGCGAACGGCAAGGAACACTGAAGCTTTCTTT. It specifies CASSLLSRTARNTEAFF. The full variable domain, in which reference TRBV7-2 and TRBJ1-1 provide the parts outside the CDR3, is GAGVSQSPSNKVTEKGKDVELRCDPISGHTALYWYRQSLGQGLEFLIYFQGNSAPDKSGLPSDRFSAERTGGSVSTLTIQRTQQEDSAVYLCASSLLSRTARNTEAFFGQGTRLTVV.

This clonotype was seen only a few times. The rearrangement joins TRBV6-6 to TRBJ2-5; TRBD2 aligns across 11 bases. CDR3 length: 17 amino acids. Germline V gives CDR1 MNHNY, CDR2 SVGAGI (reference sequence). V lost 0 bases and J lost 5; bases outside the gene matches: 8. CDR3 sequence (DNA): TGTGCCAGCAGTTACTCGAGGGCTAGCGGGGGGATGGAGACCCAGTACTTC. This codes for CASSYSRASGGMETQYF.

The sample holds many counts of this clonotype. The rearrangement joins TRBV18 to TRBJ2-7, with D perhaps matching TRBD2 (6 bases). V lost 4 bases and J lost 2, with 12 bases in between. The CDR3 spans 14 residues. Germline CDR1 KGHSH, CDR2 LQKENI. The CDR3 nucleotides are TGTGCCAGCTCACTGGCGGCGGGGCCCTACGAGCAGTACTTC. Its protein product is CASSLAAGPYEQYF.

This rearrangement joins TRBV30 to TRBJ2-3; 9 bases are shared with TRBD2. CDR1 is GTSNPN, CDR2 SVGIG, per germline (reference sequence). The CDR3 sequence is 16 residues long. V dropped 0 bases and J dropped 0; count of bases not matched to a gene: 4. The CDR3 spells CAWSVRAGGSTDTQYF. In DNA, the CDR3 is TGTGCCTGGAGTGTAAGGGCGGGAGGGAGCACAGATACGCAGTATTTT.

This sequence joins TRBV27 and TRBJ1-1; 7 bases are a match to TRBD1. J gave up 2 bases and V 2 bases, and 5 bases lay outside the gene matches. Germline V gene sequence: CDR1 MNHEY, CDR2 SMNVEV (reference sequence). This CDR3 is built from 15 residues. The chain's CDR3 is CASSLKGAGNTEAFF. The CDR3 DNA reads TGTGCCAGCAGTTTAAAGGGGGCTGGAAACACTGAAGCTTTCTTT.

There are a few counts of this clonotype. The chain has TRBV7-8 and TRBJ2-7, with D perhaps TRBD1 (6 bases). CDR1 and CDR2 from the germline V gene are SGHVS and FQNEAQ. With 5 bases removed from V and 2 bases from J, the gap between germline ends came to 13 bases. This CDR3 spans 14 amino acids. CDR3 sequence (DNA): TGTGCCAGCAGCCTTCTAGACAGGACCTACGAGCAGTACTTC. It codes for CASSLLDRTYEQYF.

The V and J genes are TRBV27 and TRBJ1-5, with D possibly matching TRBD1 (5 bases). CDR3 length equals 14 residues. CDR1 and CDR2 (germline): MNHEY, SMNVEV (reference sequence). V gave up 5 bases and J gave up 6 bases, with 14 bases separating them. The CDR3 DNA follows: TGTGCCAGCAGTCCCCCAGGGAAGGGTCAGCCCCAGCATTTT. Translating it yields CASSPPGKGQPQHF.

The table lists this clonotype with many counts. The CDR3 sequence: CASSEGTGIADTQYF. The CDR3 DNA follows: TGTGCCAGCAGTGAAGGGACAGGGATCGCCGATACGCAGTATTTT. V usage is TRBV6-1 and J usage is TRBJ2-3; 8 bases are a match to TRBD1. Germline CDR1 and CDR2: MNHNS and SASEGT. V shed 1 base and J 6 bases; nucleotides not matched to a gene: 6. The CDR3 length is 15 residues.

This clonotype was seen a handful of times. DNA for the CDR3: TGTGCCAGCAAAGAGGTGTCATCTGGGGAAAAACTGTTTTTT. This codes for CASKEVSSGEKLFF. The V call is TRBV2, the J call TRBJ1-4; no definite D call. Trimming shortened V by 7 bases and J by 8 bases, and 17 bases separated the two germline ends. The CDR3 totals 14 residues. Germline V gene data show CDR1 as SNHLY and CDR2 as FYNNEI.

The sample holds a few counts of this clonotype. This chain links TRBV7-9 with TRBJ2-7, with 7 bases identical to TRBD2. CDR1 is SEHNR, CDR2 FQNEAQ, per germline (reference sequence). With 1 base clipped from V and 0 bases from J, the junction kept 3 bases outside the gene matches. The CDR3 runs to 15 residues. CDR3 in DNA: TGTGCCAGCAGCTTAGGGGAGGGGAGCTCCTACGAGCAGTACTTC. Residues: CASSLGEGSSYEQYF.

This sequence joins TRBV27 and TRBJ2-7, with D possibly matching TRBD1 (5 bases). Trimming removed 5 bases from V and 0 bases from J, with 8 bases in between. This CDR3 has 13 residues. Germline V CDR1 and CDR2: MNHEY, SMNVEV (reference sequence). DNA of the CDR3: TGTGCCAGCAGTGTCAGGGTCTCCTACGAGCAGTACTTC. It encodes CASSVRVSYEQYF.

In nucleotides, the CDR3 is TGCAGTGCAAGGGACTACCAGAGCTCCCAGGGGACCCAGTACTTC. Residues: CSARDYQSSQGTQYF. The V call is TRBV20-1, the J call TRBJ2-5; 7 nucleotides align to TRBD2. Germline trimming cut 6 bases from V and 7 bases from J; bases unmatched to any gene: 17. CDR3 length equals 15 residues. CDR1 is DFQATT and CDR2 is SNEGSKA in the germline V gene (reference sequence).

This clonotype was recorded many times. The rearrangement joins TRBV12-3 or TRBV12-4 to TRBJ2-7; tentatively, D is TRBD2 (7 bases). CDR3 length equals 14 residues. V was trimmed by 6 bases and J by 4 bases, leaving 16 bases between them. Here the CDR3 DNA reads TGTGCCAGCAGCTGGGACGGGGGGCCGTACGAGCAGTACTTC. Translated: CASSWDGGPYEQYF.

This clonotype has more than one count but fewer than ten. The chain joins TRBV20-1 to TRBJ2-3, with D possibly TRBD2 on 5 matching bases. Looked up from germline, CDR1 is DFQATT and CDR2 is SNEGSKA (reference sequence). CDR3 length: 14 amino acids. Trimming left V 1 base short and J 2 bases short, with 10 bases between. The chain's CDR3 is CSARAPGSTDTQYF. Written as DNA, the CDR3 is TGCAGTGCTAGAGCCCCGGGGTCCACAGATACGCAGTATTTT.

This clonotype has just a few counts. The chain employs TRBV5-1 and TRBJ2-6, with 7 bases aligning to TRBD1. Germline assignment: CDR1 SGHRS and CDR2 YFSETQ. CDR3 length: 16 amino acids. V lost 3 bases and J lost 0; bases outside the gene matches: 3. The CDR3 spells CASSSTGVSGANVLTF. The CDR3 nucleotides read TGCGCCAGCAGCTCTACAGGGGTCTCTGGGGCCAACGTCCTGACTTTC.

The rearrangement uses TRBV24-1 and TRBJ1-5; D not resolved. The CDR3 runs to 14 residues. V shed 3 bases and J shed 3 bases, with 8 bases lying between them. CDR1 and CDR2 from the germline V gene are KGHDR and SFDVKD. In nucleotides, the CDR3 is TGTGCCACCAGTGATGCGGGCCTCAATCAGCCCCAGCATTTT. Translation gives CATSDAGLNQPQHF.

This clonotype was counted only a few times. This chain connects TRBV11-2 to TRBJ2-7; D is possibly TRBD1 or TRBD2 (6 bases each). Germline V CDR1 and CDR2: SGHAT, FQNNGV. This CDR3 contains 17 residues. Trimming took 4 bases from V and 7 from J, leaving 26 bases between them. The CDR3 DNA is TGTGCCAGCAGCTCCCCTCCGAGGGACAACCTCAGCGGGGAGCAGTACTTC. Amino acid sequence: CASSSPPRDNLSGEQYF.

This clonotype was seen only a few times. This chain links TRBV4-1 with TRBJ2-1; tentatively, D is TRBD1 or TRBD2 (5 bases each). This CDR3 has 18 amino acids. Germline values: CDR1 MGHRA, CDR2 YSYEKL. V shed 1 base and J shed 0 bases, with 16 bases lying between them. The CDR3 sequence: CASSQGAYSGSSYNEQFF. As DNA, the CDR3 is TGCGCCAGCAGCCAAGGGGCCTACTCAGGGAGCTCCTACAATGAGCAGTTCTTC.

The chain has TRBV5-6 and TRBJ2-2, with no clear D. The V end lost 0 bases, the J end lost 2 bases, and 14 bases lay between the germline ends. The germline V gene has CDR1 SGHDT and CDR2 YYEEEE. This CDR3 is 17 amino acids long. The CDR3 is CASSLGEIRLNTGELFF. The DNA for the CDR3 is TGTGCCAGCAGCTTGGGGGAAATAAGGCTAAACACCGGGGAGCTGTTTTTT.

This clonotype was counted many times. The V gene is TRBV3-1, the J gene TRBJ2-7, with D possibly TRBD2 on 5 matching bases. This CDR3 is 13 amino acids long. From germline, CDR1 is LGHDT and CDR2 YNNKEL (reference sequence). The germline V and J ends were trimmed by 4 bases and 4 bases, with 11 bases remaining between them. For the CDR3, the DNA is TGTGCCAGCAGCCCAGGACGGAGGTACGAGCAGTACTTC. It encodes CASSPGRRYEQYF.

The chain has TRBV5-5 and TRBJ2-7, with 12 bases aligning to TRBD2. The CDR3 covers 17 residues. CDR1 and CDR2 (germline): SGHKS, YYEKEE (reference sequence). V shed 5 bases, J shed 3 bases, and the junction held 12 bases outside the gene matches. The CDR3 loop reads CASSYTPTSGGNYEQYF. The CDR3 DNA follows: TGTGCCAGCAGTTACACCCCGACTAGCGGGGGAAACTACGAGCAGTACTTC.

With regard to this clonotype: A read error may account for a junction end that differs from germline. This chain uses TRBV6-4 with TRBJ2-2, with D tentatively TRBD1 or TRBD2 (5 bases each). There are 13 residues in the CDR3. Germline lookup yields CDR1 MRHNA and CDR2 SNTAGT. DNA of the CDR3: TGTGCCAGCAGTGAAGAAGGGACCGGGGAGCTGTATTTT. Translated, it gives CASSEEGTGELYF.